This T cell receptor (beta chain) was captured in a study of liver allograft versus peripheral blood T cells. Study-wide context: Graft-liver T cell receptor repertoires were compared against recipient peripheral blood repertoires. Study-level points and caveats: Differences were reported between the T cell receptor repertoires inside liver allografts and those that were detected in peripheral blood.

In its sample, this clonotype was seen many times. Its antigen is undetermined. V shed 3 bases, J shed 7 bases, and the junction held 12 bases outside the gene matches. Germline V gene data show CDR1 as KGHSH and CDR2 as LQKENI. The CDR3 contains 16 residues. One entry per CDR3 protein, called by TCRdb with MiXCR from the reads. In the table there are roughly 9,200 distinct CDR3 sequences, approximately 16% of which are singletons. The rearrangement links TRBV18 to TRBJ1-5, with 7 bases identical to TRBD1. This receptor was taken from a human patient who had a liver transplant. Some T cells may be provided by the graft donor. The CDR3: CASSPARQGGGQPQHF. CDR3 DNA sequence: TGTGCCAGCTCACCTGCCCGACAGGGCGGCGGGCAGCCCCAGCATTTT. The full variable domain, completed using reference TRBV18 and TRBJ1-5, is NAGVMQNPRHLVRRRGQEARLRCSPMKGHSHVYWYRQLPEEGLKFMVYLQKENIIDESGMPKERFSAEFPKEGPSILRIQQVVRGDSAAYFCASSPARQGGGQPQHFGDGTRLSIL.